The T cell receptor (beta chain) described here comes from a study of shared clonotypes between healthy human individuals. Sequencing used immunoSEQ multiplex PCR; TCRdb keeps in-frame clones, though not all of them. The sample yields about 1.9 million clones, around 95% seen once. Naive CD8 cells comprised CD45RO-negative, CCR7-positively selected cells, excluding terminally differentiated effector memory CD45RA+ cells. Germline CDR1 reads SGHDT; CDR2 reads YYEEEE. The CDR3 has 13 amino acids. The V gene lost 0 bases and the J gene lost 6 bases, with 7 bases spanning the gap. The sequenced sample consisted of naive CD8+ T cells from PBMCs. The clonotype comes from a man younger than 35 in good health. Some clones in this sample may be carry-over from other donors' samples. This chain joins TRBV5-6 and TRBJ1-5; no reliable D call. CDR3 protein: CASSLANGQPQHF. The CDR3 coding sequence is TGTGCCAGCAGCTTGGCCAACGGTCAGCCCCAGCATTTT.